What follows describes a single TCR beta chain. Its antigen is unknown. Germline-derived CDR1 and CDR2 are SGHTA and FQGNSA. CDR3 size: 14 residues. The V end lost 2 bases, the J end lost 3 bases, and 10 bases lay between the germline ends. TCRdb processed the RACE reads anew with MiXCR; each CDR3 protein has one entry. The sample has 190,000 or so distinct CDR3 sequences; about 31% are singletons. The time point was: pre-sensitization, week 0. As for treatment: therapeutic diphenylcyclopropenone sensitization with weekly scalp DPC. This specimen comes from a study of human T cells and chemical hapten exposure. Notes on the study in general: There were significantly more large CDR3 similarity clusters among expanded TCRs than among controls.

The rearrangement uses TRBV7-2 and TRBJ1-2, with D perhaps TRBD1 (5 bases). The sequences come from whole blood, collected in connection with sensitization to the hapten diphenylcyclopropenone (DPC). The sequence was collected from a woman aged 25 to 39 with alopecia areata. Some clones in this sample may be carry-over from other donors' samples. CDR3 sequence (DNA): TGTGCCAGCAGCTTACAGGGTGGGGACTATGGCTACACCTTC. It specifies CASSLQGGDYGYTF.